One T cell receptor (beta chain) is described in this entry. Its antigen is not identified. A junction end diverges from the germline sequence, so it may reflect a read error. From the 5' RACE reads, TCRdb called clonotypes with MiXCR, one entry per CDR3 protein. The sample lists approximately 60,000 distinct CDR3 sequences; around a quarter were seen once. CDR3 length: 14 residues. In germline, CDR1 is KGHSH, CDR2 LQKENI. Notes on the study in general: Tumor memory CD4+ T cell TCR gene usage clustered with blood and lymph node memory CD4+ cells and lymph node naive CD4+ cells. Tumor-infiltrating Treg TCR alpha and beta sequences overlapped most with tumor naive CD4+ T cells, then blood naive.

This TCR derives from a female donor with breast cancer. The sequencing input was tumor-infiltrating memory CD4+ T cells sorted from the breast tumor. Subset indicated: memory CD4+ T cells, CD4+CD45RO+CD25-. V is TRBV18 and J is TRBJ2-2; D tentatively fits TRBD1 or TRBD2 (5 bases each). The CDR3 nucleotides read TGTGCCAGCTCGCCGACAGCTAATACCGGGGAGCCGTTTTTT. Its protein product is CASSPTANTGEPFF.